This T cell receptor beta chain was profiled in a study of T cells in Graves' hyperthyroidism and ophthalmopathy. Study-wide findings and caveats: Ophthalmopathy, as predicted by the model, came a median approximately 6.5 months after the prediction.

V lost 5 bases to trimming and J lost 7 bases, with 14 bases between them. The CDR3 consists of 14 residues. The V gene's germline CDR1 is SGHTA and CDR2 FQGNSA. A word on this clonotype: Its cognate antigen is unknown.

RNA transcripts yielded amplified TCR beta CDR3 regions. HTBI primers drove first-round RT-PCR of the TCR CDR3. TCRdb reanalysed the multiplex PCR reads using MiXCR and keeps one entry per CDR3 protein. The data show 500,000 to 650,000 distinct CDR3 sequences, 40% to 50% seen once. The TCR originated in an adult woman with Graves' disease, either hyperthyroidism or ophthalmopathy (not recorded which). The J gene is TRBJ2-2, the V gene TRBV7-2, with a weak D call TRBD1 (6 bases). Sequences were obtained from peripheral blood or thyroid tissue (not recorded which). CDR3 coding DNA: TGTGCCAGCAGCATCGGGACACACAGCGGGGAGCTGTTTTTT. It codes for CASSIGTHSGELFF.